These 8 T cell receptor beta chains came from one sample sequenced in a study of cytomegalovirus exposure and HLA in healthy donors. PCR involved 60 Vbeta and 13 Jbeta primers. Clones were sequenced by immunoSEQ multiplex PCR, and TCRdb holds only the in-frame ones, with some missing. The data contain 99,000 or so clones, over 80% of them seen just once; the ten biggest clones take up more than 3%. Sample: PBMCs. Source of these receptors: a female donor in good health and CMV-seropositive.

The chain links TRBV7-9 to TRBJ1-1, with 7 bases fitting TRBD1. Germline CDR1 reads SEHNR; CDR2 reads FQNEAQ (reference sequence). There are 14 residues in the CDR3. V was pared by 5 bases and J by 7 bases, with 10 bases of the junction left unmatched. CDR3: CASSLTQGWVEAFF. The CDR3 DNA is TGTGCCAGCAGCCTCACACAGGGGTGGGTTGAAGCTTTCTTT. Full variable domain (remainder filled in from reference TRBV7-9 and TRBJ1-1): DTGVSQNPRHKITKRGQNVTFRCDPISEHNRLYWYRQTLGQGPEFLTYFQNEAQLEKSRLLSDRFSAERPKGSFSTLEIQRTEQGDSAMYLCASSLTQGWVEAFFGQGTRLTVV.

The chain couples TRBV28 to TRBJ1-1; tentative D call: TRBD1 (5 bases). V shed 1 base and J shed 4 bases, with 13 bases lying between them. CDR3 length: 15 residues. Germline CDR1 MDHEN, CDR2 SYDVKM. CDR3 nucleotides: TGTGCCAGCAGTTTATACTCCAGGGCAATCACTGAAGCTTTCTTT. The encoded protein is CASSLYSRAITEAFF.

The J gene is TRBJ2-2, the V gene TRBV19, with TRBD2 as a possible D gene (5 bases). Germline V CDR1 and CDR2: LNHDA, SQIVND (reference sequence). V was trimmed by 11 bases and J by 2 bases, leaving 15 bases between them. This CDR3 region has 14 residues. CDR3 sequence: CASRGLYNTGELFF. In DNA form, the CDR3 reads TGTGCCTCCCGTGGACTGTATAACACCGGGGAGCTGTTTTTT.

This clone was counted only a few times. The chain has TRBV5-4 and TRBJ1-2; 8 bases are a match to TRBD1. CDR1 and CDR2 from the germline V gene are SGHNT and YYREEE (reference sequence). V dropped 0 bases and J dropped 5; count of bases not matched to a gene: 6. The CDR3 totals 15 residues. The CDR3 region is CASSLARGTGYGYTF. CDR3 coding DNA: TGTGCCAGCAGCTTGGCCCGAGGGACAGGATATGGCTACACCTTC.

J is TRBJ2-3 and V is TRBV11-2, with a tentative D call TRBD2 (6 bases). Trimming removed 6 bases at V and 5 bases at J, with 18 bases between. Germline values: CDR1 SGHAT, CDR2 FQNNGV. This CDR3 is built from 15 residues. This CDR3 is CASSPRRARVDTQYF. CDR3 nucleotide sequence: TGTGCCAGCAGTCCCCGGAGGGCGAGAGTAGATACGCAGTATTTT. Complete variable domain (other parts from reference TRBV11-2 and TRBJ2-3): EAGVAQSPRYKIIEKRQSVAFWCNPISGHATLYWYQQILGQGPKLLIQFQNNGVVDDSQLPKDRFSAERLKGVDSTLKIQPAKLEDSAVYLCASSPRRARVDTQYFGPGTRLTVL.

The chain has TRBV25-1 and TRBJ2-7, with no clear D. The CDR3 totals 14 residues. Trimming took off 6 bases at V and 0 bases at J, with 12 bases between the two ends. Per germline, CDR1 MGHDK and CDR2 SYGVNS. The CDR3 spells CASSADSSSYEQYF. The DNA for the CDR3 is TGTGCCAGCAGCGCCGACTCGAGCTCCTACGAGCAGTACTTC.

The chain employs TRBV2 and TRBJ1-1, with TRBD1 identical over 7 bases. With V trimmed by 3 bases and J by 5 bases, 6 bases remained unmatched. Germline V gene data show CDR1 as SNHLY and CDR2 as FYNNEI. The CDR3 loop spans 14 amino acids. The DNA for the CDR3 is TGTGCCAGCAGTGAGGGCAGGGGGATGACTGAAGCTTTCTTT. As protein: CASSEGRGMTEAFF.

The J gene is TRBJ1-2, the V gene TRBV6-5, with TRBD1 matching over 7 bases. The V gene's germline CDR1 is MNHEY and CDR2 SVGAGI. This CDR3 has 15 amino acids. The V gene end was trimmed by 1 base and the J gene end by 8 bases; junction bases not matched to a gene: 10. CDR3 nucleotide sequence: TGTGCCAGCAGTTACTTGGACAGGCACCTTGGGGGCTACACCTTC. Its protein product is CASSYLDRHLGGYTF.